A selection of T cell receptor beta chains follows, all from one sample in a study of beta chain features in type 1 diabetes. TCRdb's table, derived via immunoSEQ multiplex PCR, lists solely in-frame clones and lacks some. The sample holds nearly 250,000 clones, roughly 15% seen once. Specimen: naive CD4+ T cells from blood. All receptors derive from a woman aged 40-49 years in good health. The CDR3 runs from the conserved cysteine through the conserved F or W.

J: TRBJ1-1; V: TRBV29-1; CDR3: CSVARDRGGTKAFF
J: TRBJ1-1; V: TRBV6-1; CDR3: CASSEVTAREAFF
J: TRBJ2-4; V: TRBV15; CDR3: CATRQDRANIQYF
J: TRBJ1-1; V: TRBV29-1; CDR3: CSGTNPEAFF
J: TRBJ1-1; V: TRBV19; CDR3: CASNPDRGKTEAFF
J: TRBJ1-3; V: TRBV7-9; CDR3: CASSLDQPGHRNTIYF
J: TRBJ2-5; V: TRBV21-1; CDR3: CAIPGGETQYF
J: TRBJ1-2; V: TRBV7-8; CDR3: CASSPSPTGVFSGYTF
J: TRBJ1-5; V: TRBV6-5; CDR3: CASSTQGARQPQHF
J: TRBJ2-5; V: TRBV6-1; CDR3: CASSGYRGQETQYF
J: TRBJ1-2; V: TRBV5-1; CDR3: CASSTDRGGSEGYTF
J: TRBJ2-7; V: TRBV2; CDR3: CASSRQGSRYEQYF
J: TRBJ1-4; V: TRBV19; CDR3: CASGEGRSANEKLFF
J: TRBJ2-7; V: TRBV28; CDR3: CASSLTPGTGDYEQYF
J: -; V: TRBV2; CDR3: CASSPDFYEQYF
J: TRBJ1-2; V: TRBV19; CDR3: CASSVTAYGYTF
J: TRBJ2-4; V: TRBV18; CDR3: CASSKGGGGLNIQYF
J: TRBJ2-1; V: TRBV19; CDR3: CASARTATYNEQFF
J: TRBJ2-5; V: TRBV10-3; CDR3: CAIMGQHQETQYF
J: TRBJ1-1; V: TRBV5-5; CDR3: CASSLGGSKAFF
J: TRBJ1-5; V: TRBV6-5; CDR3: CASSQDRGQPQHF
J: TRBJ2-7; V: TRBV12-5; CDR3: CASGLLYIEQYF
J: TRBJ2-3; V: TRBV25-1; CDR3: CASSEFKQGDTQYF
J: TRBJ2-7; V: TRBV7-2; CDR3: CASSLRWVQALGYEQYF